One sample yielded the 10 T cell receptor beta chains listed below, sequenced in a study of blood T cell repertoires in COVID-19. Clones were read by immunoSEQ multiplex PCR, and TCRdb kept only the in-frame ones, dropping some. This sample carries 75,000 to 95,000 clones, roughly nine tenths of them seen once, and the ten largest clones take around 2.5%. Sequencing was performed on peripheral blood. The origin of the receptors is a human donor in a cohort sampled during active COVID-19.

This clone occurred once. V is TRBV24-1 and J is TRBJ2-2; tentative D call: TRBD1 (6 bases). CDR1 is KGHDR and CDR2 is SFDVKD in the germline V gene. CDR3 length: 16 amino acids. Deletions cut 10 bases from V and 0 bases from J, with 17 bases between. CDR3 protein: CATGLTGHANTGELFF. The CDR3 coding sequence is TGTGCCACGGGTCTAACGGGACACGCGAACACCGGGGAGCTGTTTTTT.

The chain's CDR3 is CASSLGLAGGRDEQFF. As DNA, the CDR3 is TGCGCCAGCAGCCTGGGACTAGCGGGAGGGAGAGATGAGCAGTTCTTC. The chain is built from TRBV5-1 and TRBJ2-1, with TRBD2 matching 16 bases. V shed 4 bases and J 8 bases; nucleotides not matched to a gene: 6. The CDR3 consists of 16 residues. The germline V gene has CDR1 SGHRS and CDR2 YFSETQ. The full variable domain, with the rest looked up from reference TRBV5-1 and TRBJ2-1, is KAGVTQTPRYLIKTRGQQVTLSCSPISGHRSVSWYQQTPGQGLQFLFEYFSETQRNKGNFPGRFSGRQFSNSRSEMNVSTLELGDSALYLCASSLGLAGGRDEQFFGPGTRLTVL.

The V call is TRBV7-9, the J call TRBJ2-3; D unclear. This CDR3 contains 13 residues. V lost 2 bases and J lost 4, with 7 bases in between. Germline lookup yields CDR1 SEHNR and CDR2 FQNEAQ (reference sequence). The CDR3 DNA reads TGTGCCAGCAGCTTAACGGGTCCAGATACGCAGTATTTT. Translation: CASSLTGPDTQYF.

The chain recombines TRBV2 with TRBJ2-7; TRBD2 might be the D (7 bases). The length of the CDR3 is 14 residues. V gave up 4 bases and J gave up 3 bases, with 13 bases separating them. Germline V CDR1 and CDR2: SNHLY, FYNNEI. CDR3 sequence: CASSVNREGYEQYF. The DNA of the CDR3 is TGTGCCAGCAGTGTAAACAGGGAGGGCTACGAGCAGTACTTC.

The rearrangement uses TRBV6-5 and TRBJ1-5; D possibly corresponds to TRBD1 (5 bases). The CDR3 consists of 13 residues. V shed 6 bases and J shed 3 bases, with 9 bases lying between them. From germline, CDR1 is MNHEY and CDR2 SVGAGI. For the CDR3, the DNA is TGTGCCAGCAGGGACACAACCAATCAGCCCCAGCATTTT. Translation: CASRDTTNQPQHF.

The rearrangement links TRBV9 to TRBJ1-1; possibly TRBD1 for D (6 bases). The CDR3 is 15 amino acids. V dropped 4 bases and J dropped 3 bases, with 16 bases sitting between them. Germline-derived CDR1 and CDR2 are SGDLS and YYNGEE. CDR3 DNA sequence: TGTGCCAGCAGCTCCGGACAGACCACTCACACTGAAGCTTTCTTT. Its translation: CASSSGQTTHTEAFF. The variable domain in full, with the rest retrieved from reference TRBV9 and TRBJ1-1, is DSGVTQTPKHLITATGQRVTLRCSPRSGDLSVYWYQQSLDQGLQFLIQYYNGEERAKGNILERFSAQQFPDLHSELNLSSLELGDSALYFCASSSGQTTHTEAFFGQGTRLTVV.

This chain connects TRBV5-1 to TRBJ1-2; possible D gene TRBD1, 5 bases. V was shortened by 4 bases and J by 8 bases, with 18 bases between the two germline ends. Germline V lookup: CDR1 SGHRS, CDR2 YFSETQ. There are 14 residues in the CDR3. The CDR3 here is CASSIGHPDGGYTF. Here the CDR3 DNA reads TGCGCCAGCAGCATCGGACATCCTGACGGGGGCTACACCTTC.

The genes are TRBV4-2 and TRBJ2-7; 13 nucleotides agree with TRBD2. The J segment lost 3 bases and the V segment lost 3 bases, leaving 5 bases of the junction unmatched. The length of the CDR3 is 16 residues. Germline CDR1 and CDR2: LGHNA and YNFKEQ. DNA for the CDR3: TGTGCCAGCAGCCATGGGACTAGCGGGATACTCTACGAGCAGTACTTC. It codes for CASSHGTSGILYEQYF.

V is TRBV18 and J is TRBJ2-7, with TRBD1 as a possible D gene (6 bases). Trimming cost V 3 bases and J 4 bases, with 13 bases left between them. The CDR3 is 14 amino acids. Germline V lookup: CDR1 KGHSH, CDR2 LQKENI. CDR3 coding DNA: TGTGCCAGCTCACCGATTGCAGGGGCGTACGAGCAGTACTTC. Protein: CASSPIAGAYEQYF.

This chain links TRBV12-3 or TRBV12-4 with TRBJ1-5; D call uncertain. The length of the CDR3 is 13 residues. Trimming pared 6 bases from V and 5 bases from J, leaving 11 bases between. The CDR3 protein is CASSPRGDQPQHF. The CDR3 nucleotides read TGTGCCAGCAGCCCCCGAGGAGATCAGCCCCAGCATTTT.